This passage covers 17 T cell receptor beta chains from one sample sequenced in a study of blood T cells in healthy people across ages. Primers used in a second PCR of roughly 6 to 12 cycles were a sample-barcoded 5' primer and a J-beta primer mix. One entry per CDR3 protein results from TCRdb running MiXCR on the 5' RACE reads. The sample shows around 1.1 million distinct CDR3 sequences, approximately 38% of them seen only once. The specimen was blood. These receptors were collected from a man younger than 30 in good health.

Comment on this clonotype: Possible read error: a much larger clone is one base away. CDR3 residues: CASSVAPRDNEQYF. For the CDR3, the DNA is TGTGCCAGCAGCGTAGCTCCCCGGGACAATGAGCAGTACTTC. This chain connects TRBV9 to TRBJ2-4; D may be TRBD1 (6 bases). Germline lookup yields CDR1 SGDLS and CDR2 YYNGEE. V dropped 0 bases and J dropped 13 bases, with 17 bases sitting between them. The CDR3 consists of 14 residues.

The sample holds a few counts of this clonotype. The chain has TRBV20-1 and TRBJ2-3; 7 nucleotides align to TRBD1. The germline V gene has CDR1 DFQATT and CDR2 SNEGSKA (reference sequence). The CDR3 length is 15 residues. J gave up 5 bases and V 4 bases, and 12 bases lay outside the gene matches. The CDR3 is CSATHPEQGQDTQYF. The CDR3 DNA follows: TGCAGTGCTACCCACCCCGAACAGGGGCAAGATACGCAGTATTTT.

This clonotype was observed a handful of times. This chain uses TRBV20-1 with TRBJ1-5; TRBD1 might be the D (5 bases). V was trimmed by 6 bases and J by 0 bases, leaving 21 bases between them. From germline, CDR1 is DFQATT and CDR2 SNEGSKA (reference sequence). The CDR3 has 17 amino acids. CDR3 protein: CSASDDSEIYSNQPQHF. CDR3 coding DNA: TGCAGTGCCAGCGATGACAGCGAAATCTATAGCAATCAGCCCCAGCATTTT.

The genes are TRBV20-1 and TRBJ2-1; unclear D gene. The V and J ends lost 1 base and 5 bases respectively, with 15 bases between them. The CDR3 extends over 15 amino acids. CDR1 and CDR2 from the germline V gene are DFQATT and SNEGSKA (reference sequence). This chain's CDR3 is CSARGGPQFNNEQFF. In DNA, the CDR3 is TGCAGTGCTAGAGGTGGACCCCAATTTAACAATGAGCAGTTCTTC.

The CDR3 nucleotides are TGTGCCAGCAGCGTCCTTAGCGGGGAGAACACCGGGGAGCTGTTTTTT. Its protein is CASSVLSGENTGELFF. The genes are TRBV9 and TRBJ2-2, with TRBD2 identical over 8 bases. CDR3 length: 16 amino acids. Germline V gene lookup returns CDR1 SGDLS and CDR2 YYNGEE. V trimming: 2 bases; J trimming: 1 base; junction bases outside the gene matches: 4.

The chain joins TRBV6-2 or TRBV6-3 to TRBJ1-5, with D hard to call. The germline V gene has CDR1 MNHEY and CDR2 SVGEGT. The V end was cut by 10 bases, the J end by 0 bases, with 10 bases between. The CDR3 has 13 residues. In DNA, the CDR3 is TGTGCCACCCAGACCTATAGCAATCAGCCCCAGCATTTT. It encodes CATQTYSNQPQHF.

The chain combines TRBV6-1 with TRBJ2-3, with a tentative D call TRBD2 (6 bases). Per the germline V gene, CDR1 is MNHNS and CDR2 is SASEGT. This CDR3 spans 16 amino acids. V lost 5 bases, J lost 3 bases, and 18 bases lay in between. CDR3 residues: CASSFAWGEQTDTQYF. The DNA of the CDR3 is TGTGCCAGCAGTTTCGCATGGGGGGAGCAGACAGATACGCAGTATTTT.

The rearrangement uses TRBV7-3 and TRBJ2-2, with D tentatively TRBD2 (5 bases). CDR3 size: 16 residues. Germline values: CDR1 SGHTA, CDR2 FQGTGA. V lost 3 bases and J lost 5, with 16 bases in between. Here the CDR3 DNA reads TGTGCCAGCAGCTTGAGTCCGGAGGTGGGAACCGGGGAGCTGTTTTTT. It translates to CASSLSPEVGTGELFF.

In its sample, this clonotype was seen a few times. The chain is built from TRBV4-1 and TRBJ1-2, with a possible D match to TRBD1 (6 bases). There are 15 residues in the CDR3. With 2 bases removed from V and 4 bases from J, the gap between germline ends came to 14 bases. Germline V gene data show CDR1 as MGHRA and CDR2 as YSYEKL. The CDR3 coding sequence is TGCGCCAGCAGCCAAAGAACAGGGAACCTCTATGGCTACACCTTC. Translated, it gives CASSQRTGNLYGYTF.

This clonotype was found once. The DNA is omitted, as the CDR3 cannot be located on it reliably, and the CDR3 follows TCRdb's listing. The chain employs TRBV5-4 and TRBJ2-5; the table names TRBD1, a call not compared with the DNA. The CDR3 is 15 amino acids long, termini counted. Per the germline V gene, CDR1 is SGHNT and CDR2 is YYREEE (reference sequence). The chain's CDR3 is CASSLVGQGANRKYF.

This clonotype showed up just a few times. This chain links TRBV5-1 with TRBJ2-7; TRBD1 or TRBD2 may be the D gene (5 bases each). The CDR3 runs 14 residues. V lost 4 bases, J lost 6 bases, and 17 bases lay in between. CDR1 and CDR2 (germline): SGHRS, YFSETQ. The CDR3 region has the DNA TGCGCCAGCAGCAACCGGGACCGAGGGTTCGAGCAGTACTTC. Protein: CASSNRDRGFEQYF.

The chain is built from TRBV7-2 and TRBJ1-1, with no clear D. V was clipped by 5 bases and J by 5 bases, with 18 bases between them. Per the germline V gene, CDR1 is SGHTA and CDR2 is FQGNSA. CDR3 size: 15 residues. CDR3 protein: CASSVHGNAGTEAFF. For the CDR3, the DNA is TGTGCCAGCAGCGTTCATGGCAACGCGGGGACTGAAGCTTTCTTT.

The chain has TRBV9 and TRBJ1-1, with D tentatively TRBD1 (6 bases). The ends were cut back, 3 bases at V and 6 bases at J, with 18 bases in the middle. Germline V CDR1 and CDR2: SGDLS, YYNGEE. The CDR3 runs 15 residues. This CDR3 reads CASSAKPGQRSEAFF. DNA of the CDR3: TGTGCCAGCAGCGCTAAGCCGGGACAACGGTCTGAAGCTTTCTTT.

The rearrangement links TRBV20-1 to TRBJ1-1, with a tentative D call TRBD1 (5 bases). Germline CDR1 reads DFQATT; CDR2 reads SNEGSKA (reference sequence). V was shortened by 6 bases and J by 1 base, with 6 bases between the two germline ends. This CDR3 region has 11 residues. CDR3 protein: CSAQENTEAFF. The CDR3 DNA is TGCAGTGCACAGGAGAACACTGAAGCTTTCTTT.

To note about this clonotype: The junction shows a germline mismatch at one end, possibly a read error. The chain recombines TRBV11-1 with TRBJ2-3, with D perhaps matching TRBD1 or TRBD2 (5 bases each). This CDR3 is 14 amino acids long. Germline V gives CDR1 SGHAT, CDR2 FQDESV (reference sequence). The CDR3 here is CASSSGTETDTQYF. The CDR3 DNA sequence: TGCGCCAGCAGCTCCGGGACCGAGACGGATACGCAGTATTTT.

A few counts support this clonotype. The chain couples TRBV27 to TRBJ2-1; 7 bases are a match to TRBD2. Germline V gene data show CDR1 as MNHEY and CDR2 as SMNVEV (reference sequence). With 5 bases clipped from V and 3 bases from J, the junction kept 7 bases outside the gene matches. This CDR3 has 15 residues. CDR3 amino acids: CASSPKAGNYNEQFF. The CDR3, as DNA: TGTGCCAGCAGTCCTAAAGCGGGGAACTACAATGAGCAGTTCTTC.

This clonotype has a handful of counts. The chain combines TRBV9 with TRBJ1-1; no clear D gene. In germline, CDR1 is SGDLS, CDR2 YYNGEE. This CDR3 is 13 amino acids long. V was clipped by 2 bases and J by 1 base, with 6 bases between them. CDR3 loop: CASSVSPNTEAFF. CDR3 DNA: TGTGCCAGCAGCGTTAGTCCGAACACTGAAGCTTTCTTT.